A single sample gave rise to the 11 T cell receptor beta chains below, sequenced in a study of T cell responses to AZD1222 COVID-19 vaccine. Sequenced by immunoSEQ multiplex PCR; TCRdb stores in-frame clones only, minus some. This sample yields 95,000 to 150,000 clones, of which around 90% are seen a single time; about 1.2% belongs to the top ten. The sample consisted of peripheral blood, taken on day 0 of AZD1222 vaccination. These receptors all come from an adult in good health.

This sequence joins TRBV18 and TRBJ2-3; perhaps TRBD1 as D (5 bases). Germline CDR1 KGHSH, CDR2 LQKENI. This CDR3 has 16 residues. Trimming stripped 3 bases from V and 5 bases from J, with 18 bases between. The CDR3 DNA reads as TGTGCCAGCTCACCTAGGGGCGCCTCAATGGGAGATACGCAGTATTTT. This codes for CASSPRGASMGDTQYF.

J is TRBJ2-7 and V is TRBV6-5, with TRBD2 matching over 13 bases. The CDR3 totals 16 residues. CDR1 and CDR2 from the germline V gene are MNHEY and SVGAGI. The J segment lost 5 bases and the V segment lost 4 bases, leaving 8 bases of the junction unmatched. This CDR3 is CASSSGTSGVADEQYF. The CDR3 DNA sequence: TGTGCCAGCAGTTCCGGGACTAGCGGGGTTGCGGACGAGCAGTACTTC.

The chain combines TRBV5-1 with TRBJ2-2, with 7 nucleotides matching TRBD1. Unmatched junction bases numbered 7, after V lost 0 bases and J lost 2 bases. The CDR3 sequence is 17 residues long. Germline CDR1 is SGHRS and CDR2 is YFSETQ. CDR3 nucleotide sequence: TGCGCCAGCAGCTTGGAAGGGGCAGGGGGAAACACCGGGGAGCTGTTTTTT. Translation: CASSLEGAGGNTGELFF.

The chain combines TRBV5-6 with TRBJ2-7; weak D call: TRBD2 (5 bases). The germline V gene encodes CDR1 SGHDT and CDR2 YYEEEE. This CDR3 is built from 13 residues. Trimming pared 3 bases from V and 0 bases from J, leaving 7 bases between. This chain's CDR3 is CASSYGVSYEQYF. The CDR3 DNA sequence: TGTGCCAGCAGCTACGGGGTCTCCTACGAGCAGTACTTC.

The V and J genes are TRBV5-4 and TRBJ1-2, with 7 bases aligning to TRBD1. V trimming: 3 bases; J trimming: 3 bases; junction bases outside the gene matches: 2. This CDR3 spans 13 amino acids. Looked up from germline, CDR1 is SGHNT and CDR2 is YYREEE (reference sequence). The CDR3 nucleotides read TGTGCCAGCAGCTCCGACAGGGACTATGGCTACACCTTC. The encoded protein is CASSSDRDYGYTF.

This clone showed up just once. This chain uses TRBV10-2 with TRBJ2-1, with TRBD2 matching 7 bases. J gave up 4 bases and V 8 bases, and 5 bases lay outside the gene matches. CDR1 is WSHSY, CDR2 SAAADI, per germline. The CDR3 is 13 amino acids. The CDR3 DNA reads as TGCGCCAGCGGGGGGGGGAATTACAATGAGCAGTTCTTC. Its protein product is CASGGGNYNEQFF.

The chain links TRBV19 to TRBJ1-3; TRBD1 matches at 10 bases. The germline V gene encodes CDR1 LNHDA and CDR2 SQIVND (reference sequence). This CDR3 spans 17 amino acids. Trimming at V came to 1 base and at J to 2 bases, leaving 5 bases not matched to a gene. The CDR3 bases are TGTGCCAGTAGTATAGTGTCAGGACAGGGGGCTGGAAACACCATATATTTT. This gives the protein CASSIVSGQGAGNTIYF.

The chain employs TRBV9 and TRBJ2-1, with 7 positions matching TRBD1. The V and J ends lost 2 bases and 6 bases, in that order; junction bases with no gene match: 8. This CDR3 region has 15 residues. CDR1 and CDR2 (germline): SGDLS, YYNGEE. The CDR3 DNA sequence: TGTGCCAGCAGCGTCTGGGGCAGGGGGAGCAATGAGCAGTTCTTC. This encodes CASSVWGRGSNEQFF.

The chain joins TRBV15 to TRBJ1-5; D gene unclear. This CDR3 is 15 amino acids long. The germline V and J ends were trimmed by 3 bases and 1 base, with 10 bases remaining between them. Per germline, CDR1 LNHNV and CDR2 YYDKDF (reference sequence). The CDR3 here is CATSRAEASNQPQHF. CDR3 DNA: TGTGCCACCAGCAGGGCCGAGGCAAGCAATCAGCCCCAGCATTTT.

This chain uses TRBV19 with TRBJ1-1; D is unresolved. Germline V gene data show CDR1 as LNHDA and CDR2 as SQIVND (reference sequence). The CDR3 has 12 residues. V was cut by 8 bases and J by 3 bases, with 10 bases left in between. CDR3 amino acids: CASLGLDTEAFF. The CDR3 DNA is TGTGCCAGTTTGGGGTTGGACACTGAAGCTTTCTTT.

This sequence joins TRBV2 and TRBJ2-2, with a tentative D call TRBD1 (5 bases). Trimming pared 3 bases from V and 6 bases from J, leaving 11 bases between. In germline, CDR1 is SNHLY, CDR2 FYNNEI. The CDR3 sequence is 14 residues long. In DNA form, the CDR3 reads TGTGCCAGCAGTGACAGGGTTACCGCCGGGGAGCTGTTTTTT. Its protein is CASSDRVTAGELFF.